Included here is one TCR beta chain sequence, with context. Profiling relied on immunoSEQ multiplex PCR, and the TCRdb table lists in-frame clones only, not all of them. The data hold 110,000 to 150,000 clones, with 80% to 90% observed a single time. The source of the sample is a study of blood T cell repertoires in COVID-19. Study-level background: Sources were T cells, B-cell-depleted T cells, or PBMCs; the material itself was cDNA or gDNA.

The ends lost 2 bases at V and 9 bases at J; junction bases unmatched: 10. The CDR3 extends over 15 amino acids. Germline assignment: CDR1 SEHNR and CDR2 FQNEAQ (reference sequence). This clonotype was sampled from a woman in her sixties or seventies with active COVID-19. The chain couples TRBV7-9 to TRBJ2-1; 7 bases map to TRBD2. The sample comprised peripheral blood. The CDR3 here is CASSLRSGREGEQFF. CDR3 DNA sequence: TGTGCCAGCAGCTTAAGGTCCGGCAGGGAGGGTGAGCAGTTCTTC.